These T cell receptor beta chains were read from a single sample in a study of blood T cell repertoires in COVID-19. Generated by immunoSEQ multiplex PCR, the TCRdb table keeps only in-frame clones and is missing some. The table has around 130,000 clones, around 83% seen once. Input material: peripheral blood. The receptor set was obtained from a middle-aged man with active or convalescent COVID-19. CDR3s include the opening cysteine and the closing phenylalanine or tryptophan. Fields, in order: D gene, J gene, V gene, clone size, CDR3 protein. The D gene is left open where the match is weak. Part of the rows lack a size; the others show once, few, many or a class for expanded clones.

- TRBJ1-1 TRBV5-4 - CASSLAAQSNTEAFF
TRBD2 TRBJ2-3 TRBV5-4 few CASSSLGLAAFTDTQYF
- TRBJ2-5 TRBV6-5 - CASSPGVAETQYF
TRBD1 TRBJ1-3 TRBV7-9 - CASSPRQGGNTIYF
TRBD1 TRBJ1-6 TRBV13 - CASSSTGATPLHF
- TRBJ2-6 TRBV7-3 - CASGVGAGANVLTF
- TRBJ1-3 TRBV23-1 once CASSQSTRSSGNTIYF
TRBD1 TRBJ2-3 TRBV24-1 - CATSETPGQGLGSTDTQYF
- TRBJ1-3 TRBV5-1 - CASSLARGVFGNTIYF
- TRBJ2-1 TRBV3-1/TRBV3-2 once CASSQGPVNEQFF
- TRBJ1-1 TRBV18 - CASSRSGGGNTEAFF
TRBD1 TRBJ1-2 TRBV19 - CASSSTGLGRYGYTF
TRBD2 TRBJ2-5 TRBV9 - CASSGTSGGLQETQYF
- TRBJ2-7 TRBV5-1 - CASQRAASYEQYF
- TRBJ1-4 TRBV19 - CASTPPGGQGEKLFF
- TRBJ2-3 TRBV5-1 - CASSSYQLGSETDTQYF
- TRBJ1-3 TRBV29-1 - CSVETDSGNTIYF
- TRBJ2-5 TRBV11-3 - CASSFEDQETQYF
- TRBJ1-4 TRBV2 - CASRVGEGANEKLFF
- TRBJ2-3 TRBV6-1 - CASSEQGDSAGTQYF
- TRBJ1-1 TRBV10-1 few CASSESKGVTEAFF
TRBD2 TRBJ2-5 TRBV7-2 few CASSLYRGDQETQYF
TRBD2 TRBJ2-4 TRBV2 - CASSEGSGLASKNIQYF
TRBD1 TRBJ1-2 TRBV18 - CASSPGTGGTYGYTF
TRBD1 TRBJ1-5 TRBV7-2 - CASTPGQGKGNQPQHF
- TRBJ2-2 TRBV7-2 - CASSLALRTVGELFF
TRBD1 TRBJ1-2 TRBV5-4 once CASRRDRGGWNGYTF
TRBD2 TRBJ2-1 TRBV3-1/TRBV3-2 - CASSQDRSGVEFF
TRBD1 TRBJ1-3 TRBV19 few CASSRKGAGNTIYF
TRBD1 TRBJ1-4 TRBV5-6 - CASSPGTGLATNEKLFF
TRBD2 TRBJ2-2 TRBV7-2 - CASSLGGGTGELFF
- TRBJ1-3 TRBV6-1 - CASSEYQAYSGNTIYF
- TRBJ2-6 TRBV14 - CASSQEEGRRVNSGANVLTF
- TRBJ1-5 TRBV6-6 - CASSRHEATNQPQHF
- TRBJ2-1 TRBV10-1 - CASSEQAGSYNEQFF
- TRBJ2-7 TRBV5-6 - CASSLNLYEQYF
- TRBJ1-5 TRBV6-6 - CASSYSGDSNQPQHF
TRBD2 TRBJ2-1 TRBV6-4 - CASSPGLASYNEQFF
TRBD1 TRBJ1-3 TRBV4-3 - CASATGAGNTIYF
TRBD1 TRBJ1-2 TRBV4-3 - CASSPQTGGSYGYTF
- TRBJ1-2 TRBV3-1/TRBV3-2 - CASSQDTRSGNYGYTF
- TRBJ1-3 TRBV7-2 - CASSLAWGLVGNTIYF
- TRBJ1-6 TRBV5-4 - CASSLEQEGNSPLHF
- TRBJ2-1 TRBV6-1 - CASSEVTVYNEQFF
- TRBJ2-5 TRBV7-3 once CASSSTAQETQYF
TRBD2 TRBJ2-7 TRBV6-5 - CASTTLAGGYEQYF
- TRBJ2-5 TRBV18 - CASSLSAGRGTQYF
TRBD1 TRBJ2-7 TRBV7-3 - CASSSTGGGYEQYF
- TRBJ1-2 TRBV12-5 - CASVQNYGYTF
TRBD1 TRBJ2-7 TRBV9 - CASSVDGTGSYEQYF
TRBD2 TRBJ2-5 TRBV6-1 - CASSDGGGETQYF
TRBD2 TRBJ2-5 TRBV9 - CASSERGGRETQYF
- TRBJ2-2 TRBV6-5 - CASTSLGDTGELFF
TRBD2 TRBJ2-7 TRBV3-1/TRBV3-2 - CASSLAGSGGANEQYF
- TRBJ1-5 TRBV5-4 - CASSLQGSNQPQHF
- TRBJ2-5 TRBV5-5 - CASSRNRNQETQYF
TRBD1 TRBJ1-1 TRBV30 - CAWKDRANTEAFF
- TRBJ1-5 TRBV5-5 - CASSLGANNQPQHF
TRBD2 TRBJ2-7 TRBV3-1/TRBV3-2 - CASSLLAGGVYEQYF